The present entry profiles one T cell receptor beta chain with its context. Its antigen is unknown. The CDR3 is made up of 13 amino acids. Germline lookup yields CDR1 LNHNV and CDR2 YYDKDF (reference sequence). V was shortened by 4 bases and J by 5 bases, with 11 bases between the two germline ends. These data come from a study of cytomegalovirus exposure and HLA in healthy donors. Study information: The same platform as the approximately 670 first-cohort repertoires was used for the 120 validation repertoires, a later analysis reported.

Regarding the study as a whole: Testing in vitro showed three CMV-associated chains specific for CMV antigens.

Profiled with immunoSEQ multiplex PCR; TCRdb holds only in-frame clones, not every one. The sample has 260,000 or so clones; roughly 89% are singletons. Sequenced input: PBMCs. The TCR was taken from a man aged 18 to 29 in good health and CMV-seronegative. The chain has TRBV15 and TRBJ1-2; a possible D gene is TRBD1 (6 bases). CDR3 amino acids: CATSIGQSYGYTF. CDR3 nucleotide sequence: TGTGCCACCAGCATAGGACAGAGTTATGGCTACACCTTC.